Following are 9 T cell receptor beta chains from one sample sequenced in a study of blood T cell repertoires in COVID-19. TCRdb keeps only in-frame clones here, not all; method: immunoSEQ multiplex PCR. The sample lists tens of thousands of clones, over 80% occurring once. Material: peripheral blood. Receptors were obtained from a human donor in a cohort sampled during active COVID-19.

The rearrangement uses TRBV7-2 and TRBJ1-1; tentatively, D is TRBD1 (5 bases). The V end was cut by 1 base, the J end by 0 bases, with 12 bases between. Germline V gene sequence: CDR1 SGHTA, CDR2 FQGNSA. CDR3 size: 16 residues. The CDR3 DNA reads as TGTGCCAGCAGCTTAGTGGGTGGGGGGGTGAACACTGAAGCTTTCTTT. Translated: CASSLVGGGVNTEAFF.

The CDR3 nucleotides are TGTGCCAGCAGCCAAGATACCCTATCCAATCAGCCCCAGCATTTT. This gives the protein CASSQDTLSNQPQHF. The chain is built from TRBV3-1 (or the pseudogene TRBV3-2) and TRBJ1-5, with D unresolved. The CDR3 has 15 residues. CDR1 and CDR2 (germline): LGHDT, YNNKEL (reference sequence). V was trimmed by 0 bases and J by 3 bases, leaving 9 bases between them.

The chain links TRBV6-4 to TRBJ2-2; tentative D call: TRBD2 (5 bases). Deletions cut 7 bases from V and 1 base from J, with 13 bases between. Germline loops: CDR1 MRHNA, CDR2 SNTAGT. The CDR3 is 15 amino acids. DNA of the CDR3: TGTGCCAGCAAGAATATGGCGGGGAACACCGGGGAGCTGTTTTTT. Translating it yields CASKNMAGNTGELFF.

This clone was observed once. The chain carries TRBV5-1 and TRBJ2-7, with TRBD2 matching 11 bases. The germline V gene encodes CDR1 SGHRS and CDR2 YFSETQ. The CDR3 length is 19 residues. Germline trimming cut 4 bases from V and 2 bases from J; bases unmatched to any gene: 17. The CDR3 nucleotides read TGCGCCAGCAGCCACCCTTCCATCTATAGCGGGGGGGAAACCTACGAGCAGTACTTC. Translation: CASSHPSIYSGGETYEQYF.

The CDR3 DNA sequence: TGTGCCAGCAGCTTCCAGGAAGCCCAGTACTTC. It is translated as CASSFQEAQYF. The rearrangement joins TRBV7-8 to TRBJ2-5; unclear D gene. CDR3 length equals 11 residues. Trimming stripped 3 bases from V and 9 bases from J, with 8 bases between. Germline CDR1 is SGHVS and CDR2 is FQNEAQ.

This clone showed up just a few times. Written as DNA, the CDR3 is TGTGCCAGCAGCTTTGACTCCAACGCGGGGATCGAGCAGTACTTC. Translation gives CASSFDSNAGIEQYF. The V call is TRBV7-9, the J call TRBJ2-7; tentative D call: TRBD2 (6 bases). Germline V gives CDR1 SEHNR, CDR2 FQNEAQ (reference sequence). The V end lost 3 bases, the J end lost 6 bases, and 18 bases lay between the germline ends. The CDR3 covers 15 residues.

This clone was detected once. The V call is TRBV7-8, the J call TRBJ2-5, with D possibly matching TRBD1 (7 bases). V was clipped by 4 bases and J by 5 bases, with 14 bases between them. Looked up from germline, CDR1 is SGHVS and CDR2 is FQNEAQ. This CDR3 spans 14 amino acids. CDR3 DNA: TGTGCCAGCAGCTATCGGACAGGAGGGGAGACCCAGTACTTC. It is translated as CASSYRTGGETQYF.

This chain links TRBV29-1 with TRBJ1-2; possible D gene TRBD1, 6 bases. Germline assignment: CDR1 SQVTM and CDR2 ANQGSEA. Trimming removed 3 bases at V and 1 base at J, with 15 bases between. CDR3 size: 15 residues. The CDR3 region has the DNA TGCAGCGTTGATAAAGGTGGGGGCGGTAACTATGGCTACACCTTC. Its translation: CSVDKGGGGNYGYTF.

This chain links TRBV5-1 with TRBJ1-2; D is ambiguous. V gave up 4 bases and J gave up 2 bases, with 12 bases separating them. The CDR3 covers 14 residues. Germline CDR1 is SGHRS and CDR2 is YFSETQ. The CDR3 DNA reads TGCGCCAGCAGCCGCGAAGCCCCCAACTATGGCTACACCTTC. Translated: CASSREAPNYGYTF.